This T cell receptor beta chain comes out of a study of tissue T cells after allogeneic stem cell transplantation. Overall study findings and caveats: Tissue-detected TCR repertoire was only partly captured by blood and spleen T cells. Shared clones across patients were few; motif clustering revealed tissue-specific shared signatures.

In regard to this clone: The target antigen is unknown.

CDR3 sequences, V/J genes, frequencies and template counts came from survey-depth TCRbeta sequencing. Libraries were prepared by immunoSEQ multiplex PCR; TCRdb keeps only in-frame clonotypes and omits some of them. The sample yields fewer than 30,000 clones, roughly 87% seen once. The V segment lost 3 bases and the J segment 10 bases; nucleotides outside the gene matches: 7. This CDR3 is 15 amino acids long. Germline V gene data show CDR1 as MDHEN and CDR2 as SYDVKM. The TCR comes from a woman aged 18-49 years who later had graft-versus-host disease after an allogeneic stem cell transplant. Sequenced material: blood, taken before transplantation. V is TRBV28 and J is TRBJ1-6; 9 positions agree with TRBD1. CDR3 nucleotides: TGTGCCAGCAGTTTGAGGGACAGGGCCATATCACCCCTCCACTTT. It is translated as CASSLRDRAISPLHF.